The clone carrying this T cell receptor (beta chain) was counted ten times or more. Its cognate antigen is unknown. This sample is drawn from a study of T cells after yellow fever vaccination. Overall study findings and caveats: Weaker overall was a secondary response that nonetheless peaked faster, on day 5 versus 15. Researchers cautioned that FACS-sorted repertoires could harbor abundant clonotypes contaminating from the bulk population. The study re-detected most primary-vaccination clones after the booster (about 96% CD4, 88% CD8).

Conversion of TCR transcripts into cDNA relied on 5'RACE template switching, which added a universal primer site and UMIs. From the 5' RACE reads, TCRdb called clonotypes with MiXCR, one entry per CDR3 protein. Here the sample spans a few hundred thousand distinct CDR3 sequences, around 7% being singletons. Germline loops: CDR1 DFQATT, CDR2 SNEGSKA (reference sequence). Trimming removed 5 bases at V and 9 bases at J, with 15 bases between. The CDR3 length is 12 residues. V gene TRBV20-1 combines with J gene TRBJ2-3; tentative D call: TRBD2 (5 bases). The clonotype originates from a man in his thirties or forties who received the YFV17D yellow fever vaccine. The specimen was CD4+ T cells sorted from PBMCs, collected 15 days after the yellow fever booster vaccination. CDR3: CSAHRDAWTQYF. The CDR3 DNA sequence: TGCAGTGCTCACCGGGATGCGTGGACGCAGTATTTT.